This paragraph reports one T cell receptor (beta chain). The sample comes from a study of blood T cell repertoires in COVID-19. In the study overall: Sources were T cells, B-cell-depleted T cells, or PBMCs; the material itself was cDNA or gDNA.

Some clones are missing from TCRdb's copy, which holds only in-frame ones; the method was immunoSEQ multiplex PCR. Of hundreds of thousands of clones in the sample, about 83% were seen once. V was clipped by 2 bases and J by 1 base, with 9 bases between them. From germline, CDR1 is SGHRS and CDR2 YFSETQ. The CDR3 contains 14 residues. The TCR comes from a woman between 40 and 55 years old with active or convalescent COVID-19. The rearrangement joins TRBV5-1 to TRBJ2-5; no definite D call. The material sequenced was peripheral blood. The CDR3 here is CASSFIRPQETQYF. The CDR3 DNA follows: TGCGCCAGCAGCTTTATCAGGCCCCAAGAGACCCAGTACTTC.